The entry that follows covers one TCR beta chain sequence. What antigen it recognizes has not been identified. Germline and junction disagree at one end, which may indicate a read error. This specimen belongs to a study of long-term antiretroviral therapy in people with HIV (dated by TCRdb to the early 2020s). Study-level background: The earliest samples were collected about a decade before the 2015 WHO recommendation for immediate ART, when ART was typically delayed until CD4 counts fell. The cohort contributed fewer than 200 cryopreserved PBMC samples from about 29 adults with confirmed HIV infection, collected serially over a mean of approximately 6 years (range 1-12). A retrospective serial study tested whether changes in peripheral blood TRB repertoire composition and diversity were associated with ART initiation and durable HIV suppression. Among the 30 or so participants with HIV, eleven to twelve were female. Test extractions of a monoclonal T-cell line alongside approximately 34 polyclonal samples showed no cross-contamination during QIAcube processing. Here is what the overall study found, with its caveats: The samples span the years 2004 to 2017, and the ART regimens used at that time may not be as effective as current regimens. Because PBMC availability was limited, only the TCR beta chain was sequenced, with no alpha chain pairing. At every time point, the repertoire was dominated by expanded TRB clones first identified before ART initiation, although this dominance fluctuated and, in many PLHIV, declined after ART. Because pre-ART samples had limited cell numbers, unsorted PBMC were profiled rather than sorted CD4+ and CD8+ T cells. A significant increase in TRB diversity was found to be associated with ART initiation, although TRB diversity was observed to remain significantly below that of transplant donor controls even after long-term ART. Inferences about post-ART repertoire changes were limited because no data were available on ART adherence, viral resistance or therapy changes. HIV repertoires had narrower CDR3 length ranges than controls, and the network structure suggested an antigen-experienced repertoire that shifted only slightly toward naive after ART.

Inclusion was restricted to participants for whom at least one PBMC sample before ART initiation and at least two post-ART samples were available. Every participant with HIV received treatment in the United States of America. Before DNA extraction, cryopreserved samples of about 0.95-10 million PBMC were thawed and then washed. At the time of the earliest PBMC sample for each participant with HIV, ages ranged from roughly 23 to 60 years. PBMC samples from each participant spanned 1-4 timepoints before ART initiation and 2-8 timepoints after ART initiation, with a median of 7 samples. For every participant, serial HIV viral load, CD4+ T-cell count, ART history and demographic data were obtained. Using a Qiagen kit on a QIAcube, genomic DNA was extracted from unsorted PBMC, with samples processed in batches of 12. The immunoSEQ hsTCRB v3.0 assay was used at survey level resolution to sequence the TRB variable region. The targeted TRB sequencing depth was roughly 40,000-50,000 T-cell genomes per sample. Pooled TRB libraries were sequenced on an Illumina MiSeq with a v3 150-cycle kit. The study's own analysis went as follows. Repertoire analysis was run in R within a reproducible Nextflow workflow that covered QC, data transformation and analysis. LymphoSeq2, an R package for exploring AIRR-Seq data, was used to implement the custom analyses. A few samples that yielded fewer than 5000 total TRB sequences were excluded, so that 200 or so HIV repertoires were analyzed. Among the 180 or so HIV repertoires that were kept, 59 were collected before ART initiation and over 120 were collected after ART initiation. Repertoires were downsampled to 5000 TRB nucleotide sequences, with summary statistics averaged over 100 downsampling iterations. Only TRB sequences with CDR3 regions of at least seven amino acids were retained for analysis. Diversity was measured with a Shannon entropy-derived clonality score and the Gini coefficient. Repertoire networks linked the top 5000 CDR3 amino acid sequences whenever two sequences differed by an edit distance of one. For TRB CDR3 amino acid sequences, antigen specificity groups and MHC restriction were predicted with GLIPH2. CDR3 amino acid sequences were matched against VDJdb and McPAS-TCR to flag known CMV, EBV, HIV or tissue antigen associations. Pre-ART, post-ART and control groups were compared with Wilcoxon signed-rank tests and Holm-Bonferroni correction. TCRdb mirrors the immuneACCESS table, restricted to in-frame sequences. Some clones are absent from its copies; in checked studies, under half trace to an unresolved V gene, and the reason for the others is unknown. V and J calls and clone size are as listed in that table; D and trimming were resolved from the DNA. Within this sample are about 16,000 clones, with roughly 76% of them counted one time only. The ten largest clonotypes hold approximately 15% of the sample.

Looking up the germline V gene yields CDR1 MNHEY and CDR2 SVGAGI. The CDR3 goes from the cysteine to the phenylalanine over 14 residues. The DNA shown is the 42-base CDR3, in frame from base 1. This clonotype was sampled from a woman aged 45-59 years with HIV. The specimen was unsorted PBMCs, collected 1.5 years before starting antiretroviral therapy. Recombination connected TRBV6-5 to TRBJ1-2, and 9 junction bases match TRBD1. The base sequence is TGTGCCAGCAGTTACTCAGGACAGGGGCGCGTTTTCGACTTC. Translated, this is CASSYSGQGRVFDF.